These 27 T cell receptor beta chains were sequenced from one sample in a study of cytomegalovirus exposure and HLA in healthy donors. PCR used 60 Vbeta primers and 13 Jbeta primers. Repertoires were generated with immunoSEQ multiplex PCR, while TCRdb's copy carries only in-frame clones and drops some. The data hold 110,000 to 150,000 clones, with 65% to 75% observed a single time. The sequenced material came from PBMCs. The origin of the receptors is a man in his 60s in good health and CMV-seronegative.

This sequence joins TRBV5-6 and TRBJ2-5, with D unclear. The DNA end is more similar to TRBJ2-7, so the J call may be wrong. There are 13 residues in the CDR3. Germline CDR1 and CDR2: SGHDT and YYEEEE. Here the CDR3 DNA reads TGTGCCAGCAGCTTGGCCCAACGCTACGAGCAGTACTTC. This gives the protein CASSLAQRYEQYF.

This chain uses TRBV6-1 with TRBJ2-1; the match to TRBD2 covers 10 bases. Trimming at V came to 2 bases and at J to 4 bases, leaving 5 bases not matched to a gene. The V gene's germline CDR1 is MNHNS and CDR2 SASEGT. CDR3 length equals 16 residues. As DNA, the CDR3 is TGTGCCAGCAGTGAAAGGACTAGCGGACTTTACAATGAGCAGTTCTTC. This codes for CASSERTSGLYNEQFF.

In its sample, this clone was seen once. The rearrangement uses TRBV27 and TRBJ2-5, with 12 bases that match TRBD1. Judging by the DNA end, TRBJ2-7 fits better; the J call may be wrong. The CDR3 extends over 15 amino acids. The V gene's germline CDR1 is MNHEY and CDR2 SMNVEV (reference sequence). CDR3 amino acids: CASSPGTGGPYEQYF. The CDR3, as DNA: TGTGCCAGCAGTCCGGGGACAGGGGGCCCCTACGAGCAGTACTTC.

The chain employs TRBV7-9 and TRBJ2-3; a weak D match, TRBD2 (5 bases). CDR3 length: 13 amino acids. Trimming took 5 bases from V and 4 from J, leaving 10 bases between them. Per the germline V gene, CDR1 is SEHNR and CDR2 is FQNEAQ (reference sequence). For the CDR3, the DNA is TGTGCCAGCAGCCCCCCTAGCCCAGATACGCAGTATTTT. Translating gives CASSPPSPDTQYF.

In its sample, this clone was seen a few times. This chain connects TRBV5-1 to TRBJ2-5, with a weak D call TRBD2 (5 bases). The CDR3 contains 14 residues. V was shortened by 4 bases and J by 5 bases, with 15 bases between the two germline ends. Germline values: CDR1 SGHRS, CDR2 YFSETQ. DNA of the CDR3: TGCGCCAGCAGCCCCGGGGTAGCTAGGGAGACCCAGTACTTC. Protein sequence: CASSPGVARETQYF. The whole variable domain, filled in from reference TRBV5-1 and TRBJ2-5, reads KAGVTQTPRYLIKTRGQQVTLSCSPISGHRSVSWYQQTPGQGLQFLFEYFSETQRNKGNFPGRFSGRQFSNSRSEMNVSTLELGDSALYLCASSPGVARETQYFGPGTRLLVL.

This clone was seen more than once but under ten times. The chain has TRBV6-1 and TRBJ1-3; a possible D gene is TRBD1 (6 bases). Germline V gene lookup returns CDR1 MNHNS and CDR2 SASEGT. The CDR3 has 15 amino acids. Trimming stripped 6 bases from V and 0 bases from J, with 12 bases between. Here the CDR3 DNA reads TGTGCCAGCAGAGCGACAGGAACCTCTGGAAACACCATATATTTT. Its translation is CASRATGTSGNTIYF.

This clone was recorded a few times. The chain combines TRBV10-1 with TRBJ2-3; 9 nucleotides align to TRBD2. The V segment lost 3 bases and the J segment 4 bases; nucleotides outside the gene matches: 2. The CDR3 loop spans 14 amino acids. CDR1 is WNHNN, CDR2 SYGVQD, per germline (reference sequence). CDR3 protein: CASSDAGGADTQYF. DNA of the CDR3: TGCGCCAGCAGTGATGCGGGAGGGGCAGATACGCAGTATTTT.

J is TRBJ1-6 and V is TRBV6-4; TRBD1 is a possible D gene (6 bases). Trimming left V 6 bases short and J 8 bases short, with 20 bases between. Germline loops: CDR1 MRHNA, CDR2 SNTAGT. The CDR3 consists of 16 residues. The CDR3 DNA follows: TGTGCCAGCAGGAGGGAACCCGGGACACCTGATTCACCCCTCCACTTT. Translating it yields CASRREPGTPDSPLHF.

The gene calls are TRBV11-2 and TRBJ2-1; 10 nucleotides line up with TRBD2. V was clipped by 4 bases and J by 6 bases; unmatched bases: 12. The CDR3 contains 17 residues. Germline lookup yields CDR1 SGHAT and CDR2 FQNNGV. In DNA, the CDR3 is TGTGCCAGCAGCTCCCAGGGACGGACTAGCGGAATCAATGAGCAGTTCTTC. Translation: CASSSQGRTSGINEQFF.

The rearrangement links TRBV4-2 to TRBJ1-1, with D uncertain. This CDR3 comprises 14 residues. Per germline, CDR1 LGHNA and CDR2 YNFKEQ. Trimming took 1 base from V and 3 from J, leaving 9 bases between them. The chain's CDR3 is CASSQVRGYTEAFF. The DNA of the CDR3 is TGTGCCAGCAGCCAAGTGAGAGGTTACACTGAAGCTTTCTTT.

There are a few counts of this clone. V gene TRBV9 combines with J gene TRBJ1-4, with D perhaps matching TRBD1 (5 bases). V shed 3 bases and J shed 0 bases, with 9 bases lying between them. CDR1 is SGDLS and CDR2 is YYNGEE in the germline V gene. The CDR3 consists of 15 residues. In nucleotides, the CDR3 is TGTGCCAGCAGCGGGGGGGGAGCAACTAATGAAAAACTGTTTTTT. Translated: CASSGGGATNEKLFF.

The chain carries TRBV7-8 and TRBJ1-5; TRBD1 is a possible D gene (6 bases). Trimming shortened V by 8 bases and J by 0 bases, and 11 bases separated the two germline ends. From germline, CDR1 is SGHVS and CDR2 FQNEAQ. The CDR3 loop spans 14 amino acids. CDR3 protein: CASGGAISNQPQHF. The CDR3 DNA follows: TGTGCCAGCGGGGGGGCGATTAGCAATCAGCCCCAGCATTTT.

J is TRBJ2-1 and V is TRBV29-1; 7 nucleotides agree with TRBD2. Germline CDR1 and CDR2: SQVTM and ANQGSEA. The CDR3 runs 15 residues. The V segment lost 6 bases and the J segment 5 bases; nucleotides outside the gene matches: 13. This CDR3 is CSVKEWAGENNEQFF. CDR3 bases: TGCAGCGTGAAAGAGTGGGCGGGAGAAAACAATGAGCAGTTCTTC.

Concerning this clone: Other DNA sequences in this specimen translate into the identical CDR3. J is TRBJ1-2 and V is TRBV28; the D gene is possibly TRBD1 (6 bases). The germline V gene encodes CDR1 MDHEN and CDR2 SYDVKM. The length of the CDR3 is 14 residues. V dropped 6 bases and J dropped 2 bases, with 13 bases sitting between them. CDR3 protein: CASSFGQSNYGYTF. The CDR3 region has the DNA TGTGCCAGCAGCTTTGGACAGTCCAACTATGGCTACACCTTC.

The chain couples TRBV2 to TRBJ1-2, with 7 bases that match TRBD1. The germline V gene has CDR1 SNHLY and CDR2 FYNNEI. The CDR3 spans 14 residues. V dropped 6 bases and J dropped 5; count of bases not matched to a gene: 9. This CDR3 is CASSGTVGSYGYTF. The DNA of the CDR3 is TGTGCCAGCAGCGGGACAGTGGGGAGTTATGGCTACACCTTC.

V and J are TRBV5-5 and TRBJ2-5; possibly TRBD2 for D (7 bases). The CDR3 runs 14 residues. Germline V gene data show CDR1 as SGHKS and CDR2 as YYEKEE (reference sequence). V lost 1 base, J lost 5 bases, and 12 bases lay in between. The CDR3 reads CASSLFSGGETQYF. The CDR3 DNA sequence: TGTGCCAGCAGCTTGTTTTCGGGGGGCGAGACCCAGTACTTC.

This rearrangement joins TRBV27 to TRBJ2-2, with 10 bases identical to TRBD2. The CDR3 totals 16 residues. Germline CDR1 reads MNHEY; CDR2 reads SMNVEV (reference sequence). V lost 1 base, J lost 4 bases, and 3 bases stayed unmatched. The chain's CDR3 is CASSLFPSGSTGELFF. CDR3 nucleotides: TGTGCCAGCAGTTTATTCCCTAGCGGGAGCACCGGGGAGCTGTTTTTT.

The gene calls are TRBV6-5 and TRBJ2-7, with D perhaps matching TRBD1 (5 bases). V lost 3 bases and J lost 5, with 17 bases in between. Germline CDR1 and CDR2: MNHEY and SVGAGI. This CDR3 is built from 15 residues. CDR3 DNA sequence: TGTGCCAGCAGTTATTCTCGGATAGTAGGGGACGAGCAGTACTTC. It encodes CASSYSRIVGDEQYF.

This rearrangement joins TRBV2 to TRBJ1-5, with 8 bases lining up with TRBD1. The V gene's germline CDR1 is SNHLY and CDR2 FYNNEI. V was clipped by 6 bases and J by 4 bases; unmatched bases: 8. The CDR3 covers 15 residues. Here the CDR3 DNA reads TGTGCCAGCAGACAGGGGGTCGGAAGTAATCAGCCCCAGCATTTT. Its protein product is CASRQGVGSNQPQHF.

The chain combines TRBV5-1 with TRBJ2-1; 10 nucleotides line up with TRBD2. This CDR3 spans 16 amino acids. Germline CDR1 and CDR2: SGHRS and YFSETQ. Trimming took 3 bases from V and 3 from J; bases not matched to a gene: 6. The CDR3 protein is CASSYLAGASYNEQFF. The CDR3 coding sequence is TGCGCCAGCAGCTACCTAGCGGGAGCCAGCTACAATGAGCAGTTCTTC.

The rearrangement uses TRBV30 and TRBJ2-1; D remains ambiguous. This CDR3 region has 15 residues. The ends were cut back, 1 base at V and 4 bases at J, with 14 bases in the middle. Germline V CDR1 and CDR2: GTSNPN, SVGIG (reference sequence). CDR3: CAWSGPLQRYNEQFF. CDR3 DNA sequence: TGTGCCTGGAGTGGTCCCCTACAGAGATACAATGAGCAGTTCTTC.

In this sample, this clone turned up once. The chain couples TRBV5-4 to TRBJ2-7; 8 bases line up with TRBD2. The CDR3 has 14 amino acids. Germline CDR1 SGHNT, CDR2 YYREEE (reference sequence). V gave up 0 bases and J gave up 2 bases; unmatched junction bases: 1. The DNA for the CDR3 is TGTGCCAGCAGCTTGGGGGGACTAGCCTACGAGCAGTACTTC. This gives the protein CASSLGGLAYEQYF.

V and J are TRBV6-6 and TRBJ2-1, with TRBD2 matching 7 bases. Trimming removed 6 bases from V and 9 bases from J; junction bases left unmatched: 5. The CDR3 covers 12 residues. Germline CDR1 reads MNHNY; CDR2 reads SVGAGI (reference sequence). The CDR3 DNA is TGTGCCAGCAGGGGCGGGAGAGTTGAGCAGTTCTTC. This gives the protein CASRGGRVEQFF.

The chain is built from TRBV6-6 and TRBJ2-1, with a weak D call TRBD1 (6 bases). Germline V gives CDR1 MNHNY, CDR2 SVGAGI (reference sequence). V lost 4 bases and J lost 7, with 14 bases in between. This CDR3 contains 14 residues. CDR3 sequence (DNA): TGTGCCAGCAGTTCCACAGGGTTGGGGAATGAGCAGTTCTTC. Translation: CASSSTGLGNEQFF.

This chain links TRBV6-5 with TRBJ2-1, with TRBD2 identical over 10 bases. In germline, CDR1 is MNHEY, CDR2 SVGAGI. The V gene end was trimmed by 4 bases and the J gene end by 5 bases; junction bases not matched to a gene: 5. This CDR3 has 15 residues. CDR3 sequence reads: CASSLTSGPHNEQFF. The CDR3 DNA reads TGTGCCAGCAGTTTGACTAGCGGGCCCCACAATGAGCAGTTCTTC.

On this clone: Within the sample, other DNA sequences also encode this same CDR3. The chain employs TRBV5-4 and TRBJ2-1, with unresolved D. Per the germline V gene, CDR1 is SGHNT and CDR2 is YYREEE (reference sequence). The ends were cut back, 5 bases at V and 0 bases at J, with 12 bases in the middle. The CDR3 runs 15 residues. The DNA for the CDR3 is TGTGCCAGCAGACCTGGCCTTCCCTCCTACAATGAGCAGTTCTTC. This sequence encodes CASRPGLPSYNEQFF.

This chain links TRBV27 with TRBJ2-2, with TRBD1 identical over 10 bases. Per germline, CDR1 MNHEY and CDR2 SMNVEV (reference sequence). V dropped 3 bases and J dropped 4; count of bases not matched to a gene: 2. The CDR3 has 15 residues. The CDR3 reads CASSLRTGGTGELFF. The CDR3 DNA sequence: TGTGCCAGCAGTTTGAGGACAGGGGGCACCGGGGAGCTGTTTTTT.